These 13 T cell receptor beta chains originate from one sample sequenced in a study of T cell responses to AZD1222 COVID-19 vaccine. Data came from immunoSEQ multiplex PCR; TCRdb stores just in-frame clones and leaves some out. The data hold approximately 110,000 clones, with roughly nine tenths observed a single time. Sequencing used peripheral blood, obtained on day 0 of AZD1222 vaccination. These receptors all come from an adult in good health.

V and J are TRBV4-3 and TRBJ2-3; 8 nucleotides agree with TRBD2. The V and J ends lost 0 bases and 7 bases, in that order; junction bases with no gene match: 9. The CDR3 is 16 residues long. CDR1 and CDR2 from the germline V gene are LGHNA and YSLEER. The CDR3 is CASSQDHSGGPYTQYF. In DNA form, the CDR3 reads TGCGCCAGCAGCCAAGACCACTCGGGGGGGCCTTATACGCAGTATTTT.

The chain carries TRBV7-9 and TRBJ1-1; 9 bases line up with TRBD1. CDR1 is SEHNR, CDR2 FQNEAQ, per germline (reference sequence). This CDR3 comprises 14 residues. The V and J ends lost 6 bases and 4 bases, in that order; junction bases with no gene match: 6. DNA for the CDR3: TGTGCCAGCAGTCAACAGGGGGCCGGCACTGAAGCTTTCTTT. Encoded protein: CASSQQGAGTEAFF.

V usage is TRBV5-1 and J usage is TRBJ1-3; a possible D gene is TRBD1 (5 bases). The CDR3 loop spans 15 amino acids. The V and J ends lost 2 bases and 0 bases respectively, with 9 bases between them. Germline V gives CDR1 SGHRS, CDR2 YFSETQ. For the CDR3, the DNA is TGCGCCAGCAGCTTAGAGGGGAGCTCTGGAAACACCATATATTTT. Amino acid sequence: CASSLEGSSGNTIYF.

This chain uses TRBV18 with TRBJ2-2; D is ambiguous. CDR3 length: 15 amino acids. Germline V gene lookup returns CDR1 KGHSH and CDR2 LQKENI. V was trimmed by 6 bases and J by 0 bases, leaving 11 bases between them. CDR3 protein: CASSPTNTNTGELFF. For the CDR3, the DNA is TGTGCCAGCTCCCCCACTAACACGAACACCGGGGAGCTGTTTTTT.

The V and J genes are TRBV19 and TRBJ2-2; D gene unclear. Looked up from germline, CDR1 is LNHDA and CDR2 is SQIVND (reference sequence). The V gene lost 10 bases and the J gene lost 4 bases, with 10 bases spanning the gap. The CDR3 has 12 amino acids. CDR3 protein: CATHTRTGELFF. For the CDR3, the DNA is TGTGCCACCCACACCCGCACCGGGGAGCTGTTTTTT.

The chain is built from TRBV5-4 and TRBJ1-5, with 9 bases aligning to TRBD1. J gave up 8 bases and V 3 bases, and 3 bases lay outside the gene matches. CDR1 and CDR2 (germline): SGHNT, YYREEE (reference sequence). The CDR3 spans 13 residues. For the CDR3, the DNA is TGTGCCAGCAGCTCCGGGACAGGGAAGCCCCAGCATTTT. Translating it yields CASSSGTGKPQHF.

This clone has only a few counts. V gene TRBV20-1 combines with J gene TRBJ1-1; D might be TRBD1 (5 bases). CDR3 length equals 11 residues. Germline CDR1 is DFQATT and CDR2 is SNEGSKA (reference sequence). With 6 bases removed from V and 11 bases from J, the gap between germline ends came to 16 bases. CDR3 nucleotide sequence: TGCAGTGCCCAGACAGCCAAGAAGGCTTTCTTT. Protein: CSAQTAKKAFF.

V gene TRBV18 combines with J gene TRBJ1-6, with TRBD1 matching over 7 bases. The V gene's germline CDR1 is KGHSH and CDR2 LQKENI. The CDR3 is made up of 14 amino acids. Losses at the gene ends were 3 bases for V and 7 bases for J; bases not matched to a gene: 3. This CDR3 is CASSPDRRNSPLHF. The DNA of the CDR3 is TGTGCCAGCTCACCGGACAGGCGGAATTCACCCCTCCACTTT.

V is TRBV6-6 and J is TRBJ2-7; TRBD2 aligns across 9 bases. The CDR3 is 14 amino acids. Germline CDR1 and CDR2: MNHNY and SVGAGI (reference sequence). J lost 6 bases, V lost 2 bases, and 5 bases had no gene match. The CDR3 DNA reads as TGTGCCAGCAGTTACCAGGGACTAGCTGGCGAGCAGTACTTC. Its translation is CASSYQGLAGEQYF.

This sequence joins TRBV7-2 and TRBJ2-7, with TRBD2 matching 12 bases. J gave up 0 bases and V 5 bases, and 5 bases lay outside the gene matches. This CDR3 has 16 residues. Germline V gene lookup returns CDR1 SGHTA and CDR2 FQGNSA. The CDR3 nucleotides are TGTGCCAGCAGCCCCGGACTAGCGGGGCTCTCCTACGAGCAGTACTTC. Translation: CASSPGLAGLSYEQYF.

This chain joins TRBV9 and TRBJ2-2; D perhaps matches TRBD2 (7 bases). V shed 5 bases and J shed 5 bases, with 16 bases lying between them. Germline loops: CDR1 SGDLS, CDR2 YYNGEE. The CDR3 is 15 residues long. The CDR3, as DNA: TGTGCCAGCAGTCCTACAGGGAGGGCGACCGGGGAGCTGTTTTTT. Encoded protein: CASSPTGRATGELFF.

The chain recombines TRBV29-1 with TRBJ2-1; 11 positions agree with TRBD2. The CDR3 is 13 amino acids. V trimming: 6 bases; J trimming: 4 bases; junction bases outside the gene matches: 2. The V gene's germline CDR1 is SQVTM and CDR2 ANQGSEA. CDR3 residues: CSVRTSGYNEQFF. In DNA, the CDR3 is TGCAGCGTAAGGACTAGCGGGTACAATGAGCAGTTCTTC.

CDR3 protein: CASSSPGKADTQYF. For the CDR3, the DNA is TGTGCCAGCAGTTCCCCCGGGAAGGCAGATACGCAGTATTTT. The V call is TRBV6-2 or TRBV6-3, the J call TRBJ2-3; D is perhaps TRBD2 (5 bases). V lost 4 bases and J 4 bases, leaving 12 bases between the germline ends. The CDR3 covers 14 residues. Germline V gives CDR1 MNHEY, CDR2 SVGEGT.